Below, 15 T cell receptor beta chains from the same sample are listed, as sequenced in a study of identical twins. TCRdb itself ran the 5' RACE reads through MiXCR, one entry per CDR3 protein. The data show under 250,000 distinct CDR3 sequences, about an eighth seen once. The sample was also reused in another study, on yellow fever vaccine responses in identical twins.

The sample consisted of memory (CD45RO+) T cells sorted from blood. All receptors derive from a woman younger than 30 in good health.

The genes are TRBV4-1 and TRBJ1-1; D gene ambiguous. V was shortened by 4 bases and J by 5 bases, with 17 bases between the two germline ends. Per the germline V gene, CDR1 is MGHRA and CDR2 is YSYEKL. There are 15 residues in the CDR3. CDR3: CASSPDDDPRTEAFF. The CDR3 nucleotides are TGCGCCAGCAGCCCAGACGATGACCCCCGGACTGAAGCTTTCTTT.

Ten or more counts support this clonotype. This chain connects TRBV5-1 to TRBJ1-4; possible D gene TRBD1, 6 bases. Germline loops: CDR1 SGHRS, CDR2 YFSETQ. Trimming cost V 5 bases and J 0 bases, with 8 bases left between them. The CDR3 covers 14 residues. The CDR3 spells CASRRTATNEKLFF. The CDR3 region has the DNA TGCGCCAGCAGACGGACAGCAACTAATGAAAAACTGTTTTTT.

This clonotype was found a few times. The chain combines TRBV18 with TRBJ1-4; no clear D. CDR3 size: 14 residues. V lost 0 bases and J lost 8, with 10 bases in between. The germline V gene has CDR1 KGHSH and CDR2 LQKENI. The CDR3 nucleotides read TGTGCCAGCTCACCACCTGGACGCGGGGAAAAACTGTTTTTT. Its protein product is CASSPPGRGEKLFF. Based on the CDR3 plus reference TRBV18 and TRBJ1-4, the full variable domain is NAGVMQNPRHLVRRRGQEARLRCSPMKGHSHVYWYRQLPEEGLKFMVYLQKENIIDESGMPKERFSAEFPKEGPSILRIQQVVRGDSAAYFCASSPPGRGEKLFFGSGTQLSVL.

V is TRBV12-2 and J is TRBJ2-2; the D call of TRBD2 is as the table states it, not checked on the DNA. TRBV12-2 is recorded as a pseudogene. There are 20 residues in the CDR3. The CDR3 DNA reads as TGTGCAAGTCGCTTAGTGGTGGGGCCGGGACTAGCGGTTAACACCGGGGAGCTGTTTTTT. Residues: CASRLVVGPGLAVNTGELFF.

This clonotype was recorded many times. The gene calls are TRBV20-1 and TRBJ2-3; D gene ambiguous. Per the germline V gene, CDR1 is DFQATT and CDR2 is SNEGSKA (reference sequence). CDR3 size: 15 residues. The V and J ends lost 5 bases and 2 bases respectively, with 17 bases between them. In DNA form, the CDR3 reads TGCAGTGCTCCGAGGTTGTCAGCCAACACAGATACGCAGTATTTT. This encodes CSAPRLSANTDTQYF.

V gene TRBV7-3 combines with J gene TRBJ2-2, with 9 bases matching TRBD1. The CDR3 is 16 residues long. Germline lookup yields CDR1 SGHTA and CDR2 FQGTGA. The V and J ends lost 3 bases and 1 base, in that order; junction bases with no gene match: 3. The CDR3 region is CASSFSGQGNTGELFF. In DNA form, the CDR3 reads TGTGCCAGCAGCTTCTCGGGACAGGGGAACACCGGGGAGCTGTTTTTT.

The CDR3 reads CSASQRLAGGGNEQFF. DNA for the CDR3: TGCAGTGCTAGTCAGAGACTAGCGGGAGGGGGCAATGAGCAGTTCTTC. The chain employs TRBV20-1 and TRBJ2-1, with 14 bases lining up with TRBD2. Germline CDR1 is DFQATT and CDR2 is SNEGSKA (reference sequence). The V gene end was trimmed by 3 bases and the J gene end by 6 bases; junction bases not matched to a gene: 7. The CDR3 sequence is 16 residues long.

This clonotype was seen a handful of times. The chain combines TRBV6-2 or TRBV6-3 with TRBJ2-7; D is unresolved. CDR1 MNHEY and CDR2 SVGEGT come from the germline V gene. The CDR3 contains 16 residues. V gave up 7 bases and J gave up 5 bases, with 24 bases separating them. The CDR3 DNA follows: TGTGCCAGCACCTCCCCAAACCCACAGTCTCGGGACGAGCAGTACTTC. Protein sequence: CASTSPNPQSRDEQYF.

This rearrangement joins TRBV20-1 to TRBJ2-7; the D gene is possibly TRBD2 (6 bases). With 6 bases removed from V and 7 bases from J, the gap between germline ends came to 19 bases. Germline V CDR1 and CDR2: DFQATT, SNEGSKA (reference sequence). The CDR3 spans 13 residues. The CDR3 bases are TGCAGTGCCGCGGAGGGAGGCCGAGGGGAGCAGTACTTC. As protein: CSAAEGGRGEQYF.

This clonotype was recorded many times. This chain uses TRBV29-1 with TRBJ1-1; no firm D call. V dropped 6 bases and J dropped 3 bases, with 8 bases sitting between them. The CDR3 has 11 residues. In germline, CDR1 is SQVTM, CDR2 ANQGSEA. The CDR3 nucleotides read TGCAGCGTGTGGACCCACACTGAAGCTTTCTTT. Residues: CSVWTHTEAFF.

The chain uses TRBV4-1 and TRBJ2-7; D gene uncertain. CDR1 MGHRA and CDR2 YSYEKL come from the germline V gene. The V gene lost 4 bases and the J gene lost 6 bases, with 13 bases spanning the gap. The CDR3 has 13 amino acids. CDR3 DNA: TGCGCCAGCAGCCGAAATTTAGGACGCGAGCAGTACTTC. Its translation is CASSRNLGREQYF.

This clonotype appeared many times. The chain is built from TRBV29-1 and TRBJ2-7, with a possible D match to TRBD1 (6 bases). CDR1 and CDR2 (germline): SQVTM, ANQGSEA. Trimming pared 1 base from V and 0 bases from J, leaving 13 bases between. The CDR3 runs 15 residues. CDR3 coding DNA: TGCAGCGTTGAAGGAGGCCAGGGGAGCTCCTACGAGCAGTACTTC. This codes for CSVEGGQGSSYEQYF.

This clonotype came up once. This may be a read error: a much more frequent sequence differs by one nucleotide. V gene TRBV12-3 or TRBV12-4 combines with J gene TRBJ1-5; the D gene is possibly TRBD1 (5 bases). The V end lost 4 bases, the J end lost 5 bases, and 12 bases lay between the germline ends. The CDR3 spans 14 residues. CDR3 amino acids: CASSSRGIDQPQHF. The CDR3 DNA reads as TGTGCCAGCAGTTCGAGGGGAATCGATCAGCCCCAGCATTTT.

This clonotype occurred a few times. This chain uses TRBV24-1 with TRBJ2-2; D gene unclear. V lost 3 bases and J lost 5, with 15 bases in between. The CDR3 spans 16 residues. The V gene's germline CDR1 is KGHDR and CDR2 SFDVKD. The CDR3 nucleotides read TGTGCCACCAGTGATCCTGGACGGAAAGGAACCGGGGAGCTGTTTTTT. It specifies CATSDPGRKGTGELFF.

The V and J genes are TRBV4-1 and TRBJ2-3, with 9 bases that match TRBD2. Germline CDR1 and CDR2: MGHRA and YSYEKL. After removal of 4 bases from V and 0 bases from J, the junction contained 11 bases not matched to a gene. The CDR3 length is 18 residues. CDR3 in DNA: TGCGCCAGCAGCCCCGGGGAAGCGGGGGGCCCCAGCACAGATACGCAGTATTTT. Residues: CASSPGEAGGPSTDTQYF.